A selection of T cell receptor beta chains follows, all from one sample in a study of metastatic and nonmetastatic thyroid tumors. TCRdb re-called clones via MiXCR from the PCR reads. Here the sample spans some 13,000 clones, roughly 29% being singletons. The sequencing sample was made of tumor tissue. Source of these receptors: a female donor with papillary thyroid cancer or a benign thyroid nodule (not recorded which). Some clones in this sample may be carry-over from other donors' samples. Both conserved end residues are part of each CDR3. A D gene is named only where the DNA matches it firmly. The listing skips clone size in some rows; elsewhere it reads once, few, many or a size class.

j_call d_call v_call clone_size cdr3_nt cdr3_aa
TRBJ2-5 TRBD2 TRBV2 many TGTGCCAGCGGGGGGGGACTAGCGGGGGAGACCCAGTACTTC CASGGGLAGETQYF
TRBJ1-2 - TRBV2 few TGTGCCAGCAGTGAGAAGGGACGTGCTAACTATGGCTACACCTTC CASSEKGRANYGYTF
TRBJ2-1 TRBD2 TRBV7-3 - TGTGCCATCAGCTTAAACACCCCTTTCTCGGGAGGAATGGTTGAGCAGTTCTTC CAISLNTPFSGGMVEQFF
TRBJ2-5 - TRBV5-1 many TGCGCCAGCAGCTTGGATTTGGGAGTACAGACCCAGTACTTC CASSLDLGVQTQYF
TRBJ2-1 - TRBV6-1 few TGTGCCAGCAGTGAAGAAGCGGGCTCCTACAATGAGCAGTTCTTC CASSEEAGSYNEQFF
TRBJ2-3 - TRBV6-1 medium-sized TGTGCCAGCAGGCACGGGGCAGATACGCAGTATTTT CASRHGADTQYF
TRBJ2-7 - TRBV11-2 - TGTGCCAGCAGCGGCATTCGGGACAAACCTTACGAGCAGTACTTC CASSGIRDKPYEQYF
TRBJ2-2 TRBD1 TRBV24-1 - TGTGCCACCAGTGATTTCCACGGACAGGGGAACACCGGGGAGCTGTTTTTT CATSDFHGQGNTGELFF
TRBJ2-2 - TRBV20-1 - TGCAGTGCTAGGGAGCAGCAAAAGGGTAACACCGGGGAGCTGTTTTTT CSAREQQKGNTGELFF
TRBJ2-1 TRBD2 TRBV5-1 many TGCGCCAGCAGTCATCGTCCTAGCGGGGGCTCCTACAATGAGCAGTTCTTC CASSHRPSGGSYNEQFF
TRBJ1-5 - TRBV27 - TGTGCCAGCAGTTTGGTCACGGGCAATCAGCCCCAGCATTTT CASSLVTGNQPQHF
TRBJ2-1 - TRBV24-1 many TGTGCCACCAGTGATCCCGGACGTAATTACAATGAGCAGTTCTTC CATSDPGRNYNEQFF
TRBJ2-2 - TRBV7-9 medium-sized TGTGCCAGCAGCTTAACGATCCAGACCGGGGAGCTGTTTTTT CASSLTIQTGELFF
TRBJ2-3 TRBD1 TRBV19 - TGTGCCAGTAGTATTTGGGGGACAGGGAGGGAGGCAGATACGCAGTATTTT CASSIWGTGREADTQYF
TRBJ1-1 - TRBV7-2 many TGTGCCAGCAGCTTCCGCGGGGCTGAAGCTTTCTTT CASSFRGAEAFF
TRBJ2-2 - TRBV2 many TGTGCCAGCAGGCGACAGGATCACTCCACCGGGGAGCTGTTTTTT CASRRQDHSTGELFF
TRBJ1-2 - TRBV5-4 many TGTGCCAGCACACTACCAGAGGCTAGCTATGGCTACACCTTC CASTLPEASYGYTF
TRBJ2-5 - TRBV11-2 many TGTGCCAGCAGCTCTAGGGTTAGTGGGGACGTGGAGACCCAGTACTTC CASSSRVSGDVETQYF
TRBJ2-1 - TRBV7-6 - TGTGCCAGCAGCGACACGGTGAATGAGCAGTTCTTC CASSDTVNEQFF
TRBJ2-7 TRBD1 TRBV3-1 - TGTGCCAGCAGCCCAGGGACAGGGAGCGTTTACGAGCAGTACTTC CASSPGTGSVYEQYF
TRBJ2-3 - TRBV7-3 - TGTGCCAGCAGCCCAACTAGCGGGACAGGGGCAGATACGCAGTATTTT CASSPTSGTGADTQYF
TRBJ2-5 - TRBV19 - TGTGCCAGTGGGGAGGAGACCCAGTACTTC CASGEETQYF
TRBJ2-2 - TRBV27 - TGTGCCAGCACTCCCAAGCGGACCGGGTATCTGTTTTTT CASTPKRTGYLFF
TRBJ1-2 - TRBV27 medium-sized TGTGCCAGCAGTTTTGCTGGGGGAGGTGGCTATGGCTACACCTTC CASSFAGGGGYGYTF
TRBJ1-3 - TRBV20-1 many TGCAGTGCTAGCCCCTTCTCTGGAAACACCATATATTTT CSASPFSGNTIYF
TRBJ1-6 TRBD1 TRBV28 - TGTGCCAGCAGGAGGACAGGGGGTAAATACAGCTCCTATAATTCACCCCTCCACTTT CASRRTGGKYSSYNSPLHF
TRBJ2-7 TRBD2 TRBV4-1 - TGCGCCAGCAGCCAACCCGAAGCGGGAGGGCGCCACGAGCAGTACTTC CASSQPEAGGRHEQYF
TRBJ2-6 TRBD2 TRBV11-3 many TGTGCCAGCAGCTTAGGTATTACTGCGCTCAAGCGGGAGAGTGGGGCCAACGTCCTGACTTTC CASSLGITALKRESGANVLTF
TRBJ2-7 - TRBV3-1 - TGTACCAGCAGCCCGGCTACGGGGGGCGGGGACGAGCAGTGCTTC CTSSPATGGGDEQCF
TRBJ1-1 - TRBV28 medium-sized TGTGCCAGCAGCAACGGGCGTACAGCTTTCTTT CASSNGRTAFF
TRBJ2-2 - TRBV2 medium-sized TGTGCCTCATCAACCGTGACAGCCGGGGAGCTGTTTTTT CASSTVTAGELFF
TRBJ2-5 TRBD2 TRBV7-2 - TGTGCCAGCAAACCGACTAGCGGGAGAAGGGGAGAGACCCAGTACTTC CASKPTSGRRGETQYF
TRBJ1-1 - TRBV19 - TGTGCCAGTAGTATGGGGCAGGGGACTGAAGCTTTCTTT CASSMGQGTEAFF
TRBJ2-7 - TRBV12-3/TRBV12-4 medium-sized TGTGCCAGCAGCTTAAGGGACGGTAACTCCTACGAGCAGTACTTC CASSLRDGNSYEQYF
TRBJ2-3 - TRBV6-1 many TGTGCCAGCAGTAACACACAGGTCGCAGATACGCAGTATTTT CASSNTQVADTQYF
TRBJ2-7 - TRBV20-1 - TGCAGTGCCGTTAAAATTACTAGAAAGTACGAGCAGTACTTC CSAVKITRKYEQYF
TRBJ2-1 TRBD2 TRBV6-5 - TGTGCCAGCAGTCCCTGGACTAGCGGGAGGGCTCATGAGCAGTTCTTC CASSPWTSGRAHEQFF
TRBJ1-2 - TRBV6-6 few TGTGCCAGCAGTTACGCCGCGCAGTATGGCTACACCTTC CASSYAAQYGYTF
TRBJ2-6 - TRBV6-1 medium-sized TGTGCCAGCCTAGGGGGTTCGAGGGGAAGTGGGGCCAACGTCCTGACTTTC CASLGGSRGSGANVLTF
TRBJ2-7 TRBD2 TRBV7-9 - TGTGCCAGCAGCTTTGGGGGAGGGGTAAGCTACGAGCAGTACTTC CASSFGGGVSYEQYF
TRBJ1-1 - TRBV6-6 many TGTGCCAGCAGTTACTCTGGAGGGGATGAAGCTTTCTTT CASSYSGGDEAFF
TRBJ2-7 - TRBV7-8 - TGTGCCAGCAGCGGCCTTGGGTACGAGCAGTACTTC CASSGLGYEQYF
TRBJ2-3 - TRBV6-5 many TGTGCCAGCAGTCCCTTCAGTGGGGGACGCCCGGGGGATACGCAGTATTTT CASSPFSGGRPGDTQYF
TRBJ2-7 - TRBV19 medium-sized TGTGCCAGTAGTCAGCCAGGGAAATCCTACGAGCAGTACTTC CASSQPGKSYEQYF
TRBJ1-1 - TRBV7-6 once TGTGCCGGCAGCTTATCCCCGTACGGCCCGGATGAAGCTTTCTTT CAGSLSPYGPDEAFF
TRBJ1-5 TRBD1 TRBV6-1 few TGTGCCAGCAGTAGCCGGGACAGGGGGCTTCAGCCCCAGCATTTT CASSSRDRGLQPQHF
TRBJ1-2 TRBD1 TRBV6-1 few TGTGCCAGCACCCGGACAGGGCACTATGGCTACACCTTC CASTRTGHYGYTF
TRBJ1-2 - TRBV7-2 - TGTGCCAGCAGTTTAGCCTCCGGTACAGGGCTCGGCTACACCTTC CASSLASGTGLGYTF
TRBJ2-1 TRBD1 TRBV5-1 medium-sized TGCGCCAGCAGCTTTGGGACAGACTACAATGAGCAGTTCTTC CASSFGTDYNEQFF
TRBJ1-5 - TRBV19 few TGTGCCAGTAGTTTCGGGGTACCGGGTCAGCCCCAGCATTTT CASSFGVPGQPQHF
TRBJ2-7 - TRBV19 few TGTGCCAGTAGTATAGTGCACGGGGACGAGCAGTACTTC CASSIVHGDEQYF
TRBJ1-1 - TRBV6-2/TRBV6-3 - TGTTCCATCAGTTATCAGGATGAAGCTTTCTTT CSISYQDEAFF
TRBJ2-7 - TRBV6-5 - TGTGCCAGCAGTTTAGCCGATTGGGGCATGGGCTACGAGCAGTACTTC CASSLADWGMGYEQYF
TRBJ2-5 - TRBV11-3 once TGTGCCAGCAGCTTACAAGGGTCAGAGACCCAGTACTTC CASSLQGSETQYF
TRBJ2-1 - TRBV28 medium-sized TGTGCCAGCAGCCCCAGGGCCCTTGGGATCTTC CASSPRALGIF
TRBJ2-7 - TRBV29-1 medium-sized TGCAGCGTCAACCGGCCCTACGAGCAGTACTTC CSVNRPYEQYF
TRBJ1-1 TRBD1 TRBV12-3/TRBV12-4 medium-sized TGTGCCAGCACCCCACAGGGGGCGGAAGGCACTGAAGCTTTCTTT CASTPQGAEGTEAFF